One sample yielded the 16 T cell receptor beta chains listed below, sequenced in a study of response to subunit inactivated influenza vaccine. TCRdb recomputed calls from the RT-PCR reads with MiXCR, one row per CDR3 protein. The table lists around 530,000 distinct CDR3 sequences, 10% to 15% of them singletons. The sample consisted of PBMCs from blood, taken on the day of vaccination. The receptors here all came from a man in his fifties or sixties who received an inactivated influenza vaccine.

This clonotype appeared a few times. This rearrangement joins TRBV5-1 to TRBJ2-1, with 7 positions matching TRBD1. This CDR3 has 15 amino acids. From germline, CDR1 is SGHRS and CDR2 YFSETQ. The V segment lost 2 bases and the J segment 5 bases; nucleotides outside the gene matches: 7. The CDR3 bases are TGCGCCAGCAGCTTACAGGGGTATCTCCACAATGAGCAGTTCTTC. This sequence encodes CASSLQGYLHNEQFF. Full variable domain (rest looked up from reference TRBV5-1 and TRBJ2-1): KAGVTQTPRYLIKTRGQQVTLSCSPISGHRSVSWYQQTPGQGLQFLFEYFSETQRNKGNFPGRFSGRQFSNSRSEMNVSTLELGDSALYLCASSLQGYLHNEQFFGPGTRLTVL.

The chain recombines TRBV5-1 with TRBJ2-1; D might be TRBD2 (6 bases). The CDR3 sequence is 16 residues long. Germline V gene data show CDR1 as SGHRS and CDR2 as YFSETQ. Deletions cut 4 bases from V and 0 bases from J, with 14 bases between. CDR3 region: CASSGGTFSSYNEQFF. The CDR3 bases are TGCGCCAGCAGCGGGGGGACTTTCAGCTCCTACAATGAGCAGTTCTTC.

This clonotype was picked up many times. The V call is TRBV3-1, the J call TRBJ2-4; no clear D gene. CDR3 length: 11 amino acids. Per the germline V gene, CDR1 is LGHDT and CDR2 is YNNKEL (reference sequence). Trimming stripped 4 bases from V and 5 bases from J, with 3 bases between. The DNA for the CDR3 is TGTGCCAGCAGCCTTCAAAACATTCAGTACTTC. Translation: CASSLQNIQYF.

This clonotype was counted between two and nine times. The V call is TRBV6-5, the J call TRBJ1-5; D unresolved. This CDR3 spans 13 amino acids. V shed 0 bases and J shed 6 bases, with 6 bases lying between them. Germline V CDR1 and CDR2: MNHEY, SVGAGI. Here the CDR3 reads CASSYSYSQPQHF. As DNA, the CDR3 is TGTGCCAGCAGTTACTCTTATAGTCAGCCCCAGCATTTT.

CDR3 amino acids: CATSRDIVGSRYNEQFF. The CDR3 coding sequence is TGTGCCACCAGCAGAGATATTGTTGGGTCCAGATACAATGAGCAGTTCTTC. J is TRBJ2-1 and V is TRBV15; no clear D gene. This CDR3 is built from 17 residues. V was clipped by 0 bases and J by 4 bases, with 16 bases between them. Germline-derived CDR1 and CDR2 are LNHNV and YYDKDF (reference sequence).

This rearrangement joins TRBV7-6 to TRBJ2-5, with 8 bases fitting TRBD1. Per the germline V gene, CDR1 is SGHVS and CDR2 is FNYEAQ. CDR3 size: 16 residues. The trim removed 5 bases at V and 5 bases at J, leaving 13 bases unmatched. CDR3 sequence reads: CASSQGARAAVETQYF. In DNA form, the CDR3 reads TGTGCCAGCAGCCAGGGGGCGCGGGCAGCTGTTGAGACCCAGTACTTC.

V gene TRBV7-9 combines with J gene TRBJ2-3; D is perhaps TRBD2 (6 bases). This CDR3 is built from 16 residues. Germline V gives CDR1 SEHNR, CDR2 FQNEAQ (reference sequence). V lost 1 base and J lost 0, with 11 bases in between. CDR3 sequence: CASSLVAGTSTDTQYF. CDR3 DNA sequence: TGTGCCAGCAGCTTAGTTGCTGGGACTAGCACAGATACGCAGTATTTT. Complete variable domain (other parts from reference TRBV7-9 and TRBJ2-3): DTGVSQNPRHKITKRGQNVTFRCDPISEHNRLYWYRQTLGQGPEFLTYFQNEAQLEKSRLLSDRFSAERPKGSFSTLEIQRTEQGDSAMYLCASSLVAGTSTDTQYFGPGTRLTVL.

In its sample, this clonotype was seen a few times. The CDR3 reads CASSYRGMEAYEQYF. The CDR3, as DNA: TGCGCCAGCAGTTACAGGGGGATGGAGGCCTACGAGCAGTACTTC. The chain uses TRBV5-1 and TRBJ2-7; 8 bases are shared with TRBD1. This CDR3 spans 15 amino acids. The V and J ends lost 5 bases and 2 bases, in that order; junction bases with no gene match: 9. CDR1 and CDR2 (germline): SGHRS, YFSETQ.

The rearrangement links TRBV19 to TRBJ2-1; 7 nucleotides match TRBD2. The V and J ends lost 2 bases and 6 bases, in that order; junction bases with no gene match: 1. Germline V gene lookup returns CDR1 LNHDA and CDR2 SQIVND (reference sequence). The CDR3 contains 13 residues. The CDR3 protein is CASSIRLANEQFF. The CDR3 bases are TGTGCCAGTAGTATAAGACTAGCCAATGAGCAGTTCTTC.

The V and J genes are TRBV20-1 and TRBJ2-1, with TRBD2 matching over 12 bases. Germline V gene lookup returns CDR1 DFQATT and CDR2 SNEGSKA (reference sequence). With V trimmed by 3 bases and J by 6 bases, 3 bases remained unmatched. The CDR3 length is 14 residues. CDR3 DNA sequence: TGCAGTGCTAGGACTAGCGGGAGACGCAATGAGCAGTTCTTC. Translated, it gives CSARTSGRRNEQFF.

The chain has TRBV7-2 and TRBJ2-1, with D maybe TRBD2 (5 bases). V lost 6 bases and J 5 bases, leaving 14 bases between the germline ends. CDR1 is SGHTA and CDR2 is FQGNSA in the germline V gene. The CDR3 length is 14 residues. The CDR3 spells CASRRAVGNNEQFF. Here the CDR3 DNA reads TGTGCCAGCAGGCGGGCAGTCGGGAACAATGAGCAGTTCTTC.

In this sample, this clonotype turned up a few times. The V call is TRBV11-3, the J call TRBJ2-2, with D possibly being TRBD2 (5 bases). Germline loops: CDR1 SGHNT, CDR2 YENEEA. The CDR3 is 15 residues long. The V and J ends lost 5 bases and 7 bases respectively, with 17 bases between them. The CDR3 here is CASSPSPTRIGELFF. The DNA for the CDR3 is TGTGCCAGCAGCCCTAGCCCAACACGAATCGGGGAGCTGTTTTTT.

The rearrangement links TRBV7-2 to TRBJ2-7; D not certain. This CDR3 contains 15 residues. Between the trimmed V and J ends, which lost 5 bases and 3 bases, there was a span of 17 bases. Germline V gene sequence: CDR1 SGHTA, CDR2 FQGNSA. For the CDR3, the DNA is TGTGCCAGCAGCGTTATGGACGGGTCAGGCTACGAGCAGTACTTC. It codes for CASSVMDGSGYEQYF.

The gene calls are TRBV12-3 or TRBV12-4 and TRBJ2-3; D not resolved. Trimming pared 6 bases from V and 0 bases from J, leaving 10 bases between. The CDR3 has 14 amino acids. CDR3 residues: CASRASKSTDTQYF. The CDR3, as DNA: TGTGCCAGCAGGGCCTCGAAGAGCACAGATACGCAGTATTTT.

This clonotype was picked up a small number of times. The gene calls are TRBV2 and TRBJ2-1; possible D gene TRBD1, 6 bases. The V and J ends lost 6 bases and 6 bases respectively, with 21 bases between them. Germline values: CDR1 SNHLY, CDR2 FYNNEI. The CDR3 is made up of 16 amino acids. CDR3 DNA: TGTGCCAGCAGCGCACCCCGCCGTCAGGGGACCAATGAGCAGTTCTTC. This gives the protein CASSAPRRQGTNEQFF.

This clonotype was seen many times. The chain combines TRBV29-1 with TRBJ2-7, with 10 bases identical to TRBD1. This CDR3 region has 13 residues. CDR1 is SQVTM and CDR2 is ANQGSEA in the germline V gene. V was clipped by 5 bases and J by 4 bases; unmatched bases: 5. CDR3 loop: CSVWGTGDYEQYF. CDR3 coding DNA: TGCAGCGTTTGGGGGACAGGGGATTACGAGCAGTACTTC.